This T cell receptor (beta chain) was documented in a study of identical twins. Study-wide results and limits: The study found excess low generation probability among twin-shared out-of-frame alpha sequences. The study found that models underestimated out-of-frame TCR alpha sharing in monozygotic twins.

This clonotype appeared a few times. The antigen remains unidentified. CDR3 length equals 13 residues. Germline-derived CDR1 and CDR2 are MNHEY and SMNVEV (reference sequence). Trimming took 4 bases from V and 6 from J, leaving 9 bases between them. Unique molecular identifiers were present on cDNA, and template switching added a universal primer site. TCRdb re-derived calls from the 5' RACE reads in MiXCR, one entry per CDR3 protein. The sample has approximately 300,000 distinct CDR3 sequences, roughly 9% seen once. These records were also assigned to another study, of yellow fever vaccine responses in identical twins. This second report adds: After vaccination, twins' T cell response reportedly seemed partly convergent, partly personalized.

The source is a woman aged 18-35 years in good health. Sequences were obtained from CD8+ T cells sorted from blood. V is TRBV27 and J is TRBJ1-4, with D tentatively TRBD1 (5 bases). This CDR3 reads CASSSREDEKLFF. Here the CDR3 DNA reads TGTGCCAGCAGTTCCAGGGAGGATGAAAAACTGTTTTTT.